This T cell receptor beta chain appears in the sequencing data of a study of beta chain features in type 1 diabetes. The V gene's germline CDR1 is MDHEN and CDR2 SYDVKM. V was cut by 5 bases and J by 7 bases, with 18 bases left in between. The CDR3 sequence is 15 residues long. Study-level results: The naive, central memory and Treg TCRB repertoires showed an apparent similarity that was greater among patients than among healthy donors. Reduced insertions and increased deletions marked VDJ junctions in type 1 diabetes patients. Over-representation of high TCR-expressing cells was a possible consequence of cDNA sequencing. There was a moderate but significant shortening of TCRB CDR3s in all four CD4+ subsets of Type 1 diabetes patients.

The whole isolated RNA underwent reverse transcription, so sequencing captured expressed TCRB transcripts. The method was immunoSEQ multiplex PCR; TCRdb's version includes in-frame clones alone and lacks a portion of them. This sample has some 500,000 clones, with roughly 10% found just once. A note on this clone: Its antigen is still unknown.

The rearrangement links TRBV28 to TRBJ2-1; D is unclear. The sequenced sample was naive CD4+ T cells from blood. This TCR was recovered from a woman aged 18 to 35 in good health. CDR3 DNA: TGTGCCAGCAGTCTCCCCTCCCCGGCGCAGAATGAGCAGTTCTTC. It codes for CASSLPSPAQNEQFF.